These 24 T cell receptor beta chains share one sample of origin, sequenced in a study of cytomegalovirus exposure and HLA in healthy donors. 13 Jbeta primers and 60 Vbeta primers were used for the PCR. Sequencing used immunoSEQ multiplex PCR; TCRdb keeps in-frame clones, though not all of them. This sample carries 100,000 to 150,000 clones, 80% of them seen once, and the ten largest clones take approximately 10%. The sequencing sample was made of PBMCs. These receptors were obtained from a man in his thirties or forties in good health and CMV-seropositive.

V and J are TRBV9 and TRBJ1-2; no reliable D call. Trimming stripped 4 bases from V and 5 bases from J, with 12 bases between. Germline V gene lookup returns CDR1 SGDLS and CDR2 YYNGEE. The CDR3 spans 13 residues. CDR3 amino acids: CASSPGSMYGYTF. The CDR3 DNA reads TGTGCCAGCAGCCCCGGTAGTATGTATGGCTACACCTTC.

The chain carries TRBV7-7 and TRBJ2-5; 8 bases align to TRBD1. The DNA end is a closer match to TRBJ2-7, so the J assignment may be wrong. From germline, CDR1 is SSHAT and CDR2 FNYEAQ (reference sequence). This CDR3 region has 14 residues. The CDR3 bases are TGTGCCAGCAGCCAGACGACAGGGGACTACGAGCAGTACTTC. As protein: CASSQTTGDYEQYF.

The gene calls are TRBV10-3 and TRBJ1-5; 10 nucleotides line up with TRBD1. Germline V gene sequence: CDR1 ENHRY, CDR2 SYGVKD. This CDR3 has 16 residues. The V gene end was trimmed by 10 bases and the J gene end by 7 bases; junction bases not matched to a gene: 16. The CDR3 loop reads CATQGFSGTGEQPQHF. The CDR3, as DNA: TGTGCCACTCAGGGGTTCTCGGGGACAGGGGAACAGCCCCAGCATTTT.

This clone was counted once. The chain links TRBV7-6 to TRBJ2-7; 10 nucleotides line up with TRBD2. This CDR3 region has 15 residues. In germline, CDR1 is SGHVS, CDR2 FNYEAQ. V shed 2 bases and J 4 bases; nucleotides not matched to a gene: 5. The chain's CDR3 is CASSLIAGGGYEQYF. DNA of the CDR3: TGTGCCAGCAGCTTAATAGCGGGGGGAGGTTACGAGCAGTACTTC.

The CDR3 bases are TGTGCCAGTAGTATTGGGGCTAGCGGGGACGCAGATACGCAGTATTTT. It is translated as CASSIGASGDADTQYF. The chain uses TRBV19 and TRBJ2-3; 9 bases line up with TRBD2. With V trimmed by 3 bases and J by 4 bases, 8 bases remained unmatched. The CDR3 totals 16 residues. Germline-derived CDR1 and CDR2 are LNHDA and SQIVND (reference sequence). Full variable domain (outside the CDR3, taken from reference TRBV19 and TRBJ2-3): DGGITQSPKYLFRKEGQNVTLSCEQNLNHDAMYWYRQDPGQGLRLIYYSQIVNDFQKGDIAEGYSVSREKKESFPLTVTSAQKNPTAFYLCASSIGASGDADTQYFGPGTRLTVL.

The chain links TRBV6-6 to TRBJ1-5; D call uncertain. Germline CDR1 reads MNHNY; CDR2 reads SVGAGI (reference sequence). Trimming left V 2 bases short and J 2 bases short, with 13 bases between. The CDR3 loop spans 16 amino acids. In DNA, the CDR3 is TGTGCCAGCAGTTACACAGACAACCAGCGCAATCAGCCCCAGCATTTT. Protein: CASSYTDNQRNQPQHF.

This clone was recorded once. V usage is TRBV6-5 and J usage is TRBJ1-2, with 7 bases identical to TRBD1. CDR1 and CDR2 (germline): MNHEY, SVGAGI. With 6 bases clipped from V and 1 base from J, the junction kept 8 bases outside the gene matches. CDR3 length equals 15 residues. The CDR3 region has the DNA TGTGCCAGCAGCGAAACAGGGGTAGTTAACTATGGCTACACCTTC. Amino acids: CASSETGVVNYGYTF.

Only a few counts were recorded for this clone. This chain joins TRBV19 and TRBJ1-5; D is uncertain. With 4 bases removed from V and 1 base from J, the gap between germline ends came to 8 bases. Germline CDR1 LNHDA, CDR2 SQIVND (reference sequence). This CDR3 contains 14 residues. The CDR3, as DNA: TGTGCCAGTAGTAGGACTGCAAGCAATCAGCCCCAGCATTTT. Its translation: CASSRTASNQPQHF.

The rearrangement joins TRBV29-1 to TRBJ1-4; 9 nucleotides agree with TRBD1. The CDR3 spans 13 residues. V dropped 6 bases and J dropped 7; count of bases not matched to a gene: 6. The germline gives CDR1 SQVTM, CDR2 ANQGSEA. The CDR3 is CSVGGQGGEKLFF. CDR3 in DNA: TGCAGCGTGGGGGGACAGGGTGGTGAAAAACTGTTTTTT.

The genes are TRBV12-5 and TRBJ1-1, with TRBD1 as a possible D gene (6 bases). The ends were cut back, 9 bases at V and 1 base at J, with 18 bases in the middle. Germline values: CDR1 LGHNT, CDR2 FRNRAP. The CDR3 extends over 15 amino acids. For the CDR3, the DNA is TGTGCTAGGGGTGGGGGGGGGCGAAGGAACACTGAAGCTTTCTTT. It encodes CARGGGGRRNTEAFF.

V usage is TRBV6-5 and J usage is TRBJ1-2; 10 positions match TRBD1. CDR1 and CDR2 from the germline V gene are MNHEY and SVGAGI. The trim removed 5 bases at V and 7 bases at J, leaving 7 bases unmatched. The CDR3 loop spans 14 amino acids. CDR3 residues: CASSRQGAIGGYTF. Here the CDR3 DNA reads TGTGCCAGCAGTAGACAGGGGGCGATTGGTGGCTACACCTTC.

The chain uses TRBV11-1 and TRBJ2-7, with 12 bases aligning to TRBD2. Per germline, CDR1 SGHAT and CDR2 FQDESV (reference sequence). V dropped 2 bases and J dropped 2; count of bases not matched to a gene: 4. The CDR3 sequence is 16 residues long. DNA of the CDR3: TGTGCCAGCAGCTTAAGGACTAGCGGGATCACCTACGAGCAGTACTTC. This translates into CASSLRTSGITYEQYF.

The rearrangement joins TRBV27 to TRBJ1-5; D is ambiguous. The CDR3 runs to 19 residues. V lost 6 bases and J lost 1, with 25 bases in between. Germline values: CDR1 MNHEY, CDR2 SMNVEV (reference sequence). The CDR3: CASSQNKPGDPVSNQPQHF. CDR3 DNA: TGTGCCAGCAGCCAAAATAAACCGGGTGACCCTGTGAGCAATCAGCCCCAGCATTTT.

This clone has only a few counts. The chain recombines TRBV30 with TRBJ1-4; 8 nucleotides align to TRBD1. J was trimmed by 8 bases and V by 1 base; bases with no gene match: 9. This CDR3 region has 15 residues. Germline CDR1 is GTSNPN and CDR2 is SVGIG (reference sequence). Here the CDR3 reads CAWSATRGLGEKLFF. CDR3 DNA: TGTGCCTGGAGTGCAACCAGGGGGCTTGGGGAAAAACTGTTTTTT.

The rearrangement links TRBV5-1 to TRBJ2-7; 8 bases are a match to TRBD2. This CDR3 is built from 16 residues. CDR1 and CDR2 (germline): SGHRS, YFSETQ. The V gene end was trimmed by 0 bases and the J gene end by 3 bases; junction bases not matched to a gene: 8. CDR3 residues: CASSLGVGGAIYEQYF. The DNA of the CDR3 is TGCGCCAGCAGCTTGGGAGTCGGGGGGGCCATCTACGAGCAGTACTTC.

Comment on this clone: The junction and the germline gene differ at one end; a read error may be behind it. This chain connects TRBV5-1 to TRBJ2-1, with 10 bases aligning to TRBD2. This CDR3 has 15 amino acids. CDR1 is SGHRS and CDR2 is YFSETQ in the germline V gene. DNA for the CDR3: TGCGCCAGCAGCTTGGAAGCGGGGGGGGTAAATGAGCAGCTCTTC. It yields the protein CASSLEAGGVNEQLF.

CDR3 in amino acids: CAWSTGGIFYSGNTIYF. DNA for the CDR3: TGTGCCTGGAGTACAGGGGGGATCTTCTACTCTGGAAACACCATATATTTT. The V and J genes are TRBV30 and TRBJ1-3; 8 bases agree with TRBD1. V lost 2 bases and J lost 0; bases outside the gene matches: 9. The CDR3 is 17 residues long. CDR1 is GTSNPN, CDR2 SVGIG, per germline (reference sequence).

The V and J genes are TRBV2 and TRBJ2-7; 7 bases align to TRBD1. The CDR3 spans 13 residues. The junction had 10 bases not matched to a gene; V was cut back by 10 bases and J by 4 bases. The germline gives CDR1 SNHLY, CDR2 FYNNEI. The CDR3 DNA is TGTGCCACCCATCGGGACAGAGATTACGAGCAGTACTTC. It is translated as CATHRDRDYEQYF.

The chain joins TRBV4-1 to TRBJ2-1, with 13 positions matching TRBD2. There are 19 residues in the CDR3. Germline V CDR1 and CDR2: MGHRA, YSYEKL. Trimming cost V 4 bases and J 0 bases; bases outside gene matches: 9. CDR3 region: CASSPSGLAGSSSYNEQFF. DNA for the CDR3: TGCGCCAGCAGCCCCTCGGGACTAGCGGGGTCTAGCTCCTACAATGAGCAGTTCTTC.

Here the CDR3 reads CASSIGATGAGQPQHF. Here the CDR3 DNA reads TGTGCCAGTAGTATAGGGGCGACAGGGGCCGGTCAGCCCCAGCATTTT. The chain joins TRBV19 to TRBJ1-5, with 8 bases that match TRBD1. The V and J ends lost 1 base and 6 bases, in that order; junction bases with no gene match: 8. Germline V gene data show CDR1 as LNHDA and CDR2 as SQIVND (reference sequence). CDR3 length: 16 residues. The full variable domain, rest sourced from reference TRBV19 and TRBJ1-5, is DGGITQSPKYLFRKEGQNVTLSCEQNLNHDAMYWYRQDPGQGLRLIYYSQIVNDFQKGDIAEGYSVSREKKESFPLTVTSAQKNPTAFYLCASSIGATGAGQPQHFGDGTRLSIL.

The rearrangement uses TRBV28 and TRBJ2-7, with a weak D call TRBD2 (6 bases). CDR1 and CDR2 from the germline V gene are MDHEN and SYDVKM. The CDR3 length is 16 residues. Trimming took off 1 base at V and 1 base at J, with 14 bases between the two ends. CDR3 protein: CASSLLGEARSYEQYF. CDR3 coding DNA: TGTGCCAGCAGTTTATTGGGGGAGGCAAGGTCCTACGAGCAGTACTTC. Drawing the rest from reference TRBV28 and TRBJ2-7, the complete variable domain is DVKVTQSSRYLVKRTGEKVFLECVQDMDHENMFWYRQDPGLGLRLIYFSYDVKMKEKGDIPEGYSVSREKKERFSLILESASTNQTSMYLCASSLLGEARSYEQYFGPGTRLTVT.

CDR3 DNA sequence: TGTGCCAGCAGCTTAAAGCGGGGGGGCGTGGAGACCCAGTACTTC. This gives the protein CASSLKRGGVETQYF. The rearrangement joins TRBV11-2 to TRBJ2-5, with TRBD2 matching 10 bases. V trimming: 2 bases; J trimming: 5 bases; junction bases outside the gene matches: 5. CDR3 length equals 15 residues. Germline V gene data show CDR1 as SGHAT and CDR2 as FQNNGV.

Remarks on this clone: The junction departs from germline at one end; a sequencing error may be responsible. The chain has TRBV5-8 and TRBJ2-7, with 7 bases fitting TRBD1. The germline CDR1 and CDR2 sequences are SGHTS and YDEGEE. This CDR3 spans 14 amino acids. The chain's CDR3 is CTSSFGTALYEQYF. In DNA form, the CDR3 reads TGTACCAGCAGCTTCGGGACAGCCCTTTACGAGCAGTACTTC.

CDR3 nucleotides: TGTGCCAGCAGCTCTGACAGCTACCATGGCTACACCTTC. Translation: CASSSDSYHGYTF. The rearrangement uses TRBV6-5 and TRBJ1-2; tentative D call: TRBD1 (5 bases). The CDR3 sequence is 13 residues long. The V gene lost 6 bases and the J gene lost 6 bases, with 14 bases spanning the gap. The germline V gene has CDR1 MNHEY and CDR2 SVGAGI.